The 10 T cell receptor beta chains below were found in one sample sequenced in a study of blood T cells in healthy people across ages. For the second PCR, which ran for about 6 to 11 cycles, a sample-barcoded 5' primer and a J-beta primer mix were used. TCRdb re-derived calls from the 5' RACE reads in MiXCR, one entry per CDR3 protein. The sample holds about 1.6 million distinct CDR3 sequences; almost 35% are singletons and the top ten take approximately 10%. The sample comprised blood. The receptors were sampled from a woman in her twenties or thirties in good health.

V usage is TRBV6-6 and J usage is TRBJ1-2; D gene unclear. From germline, CDR1 is MNHNY and CDR2 SVGAGI (reference sequence). Trimming cost V 8 bases and J 7 bases, with 11 bases left between them. This CDR3 has 11 amino acids. The CDR3 region is CASFFGGGYTF. In nucleotides, the CDR3 is TGTGCCAGCTTCTTTGGAGGTGGCTACACCTTC.

This clonotype was observed a few times. The chain recombines TRBV11-2 with TRBJ2-3; 8 bases are shared with TRBD1. The germline gives CDR1 SGHAT, CDR2 FQNNGV. CDR3 length: 18 amino acids. The V segment lost 2 bases and the J segment 0 bases; nucleotides outside the gene matches: 10. CDR3: CASSLRAQGALSTDTQYF. The CDR3 bases are TGTGCCAGCAGCTTAAGGGCGCAGGGGGCGCTTAGCACAGATACGCAGTATTTT.

This clonotype was seen at least ten times. The chain is built from TRBV20-1 and TRBJ2-7, with TRBD2 matching over 7 bases. J gave up 5 bases and V 0 bases, and 13 bases lay outside the gene matches. The CDR3 is made up of 16 amino acids. Germline V lookup: CDR1 DFQATT, CDR2 SNEGSKA (reference sequence). The CDR3 reads CSARDFLAGYRDEQYF. As DNA, the CDR3 is TGCAGTGCTAGAGATTTCTTAGCGGGCTACCGGGACGAGCAGTACTTC.

This clonotype was seen a handful of times. This chain uses TRBV7-9 with TRBJ2-1, with D hard to call. The CDR3 contains 17 residues. CDR1 is SEHNR and CDR2 is FQNEAQ in the germline V gene (reference sequence). V was trimmed by 1 base and J by 6 bases, leaving 19 bases between them. The CDR3 coding sequence is TGTGCCAGCAGCTTAGAAAAACAGAATTACATTGCCAATGAGCAGTTCTTC. This translates into CASSLEKQNYIANEQFF.

The chain links TRBV11-3 to TRBJ1-2; D is possibly TRBD1 (5 bases). Looked up from germline, CDR1 is SGHNT and CDR2 is YENEEA. V was pared by 0 bases and J by 8 bases, with 28 bases between. This CDR3 has 19 residues. The CDR3 is CASSLDQRDPIAPVGGYTF. DNA for the CDR3: TGTGCCAGCAGCTTAGATCAGAGGGACCCGATAGCCCCCGTCGGAGGCTACACCTTC.

The sample holds many counts of this clonotype. The genes are TRBV7-9 and TRBJ1-2; 7 bases agree with TRBD1. Per the germline V gene, CDR1 is SEHNR and CDR2 is FQNEAQ (reference sequence). This CDR3 has 13 amino acids. J gave up 4 bases and V 2 bases, and 1 base lay outside the gene matches. CDR3 sequence (DNA): TGTGCCAGCAGCTTACAGGGGGTCTATGGCTACACCTTC. It specifies CASSLQGVYGYTF.

This clonotype came up many times. The chain's CDR3 is CASSQEGTSGSLRDTQYF. The CDR3, as DNA: TGCGCCAGCAGCCAGGAGGGGACTAGCGGGAGCTTACGAGATACGCAGTATTTT. The chain combines TRBV4-1 with TRBJ2-3, with 14 bases aligning to TRBD2. The CDR3 spans 18 residues. After removal of 3 bases from V and 5 bases from J, the junction contained 10 bases not matched to a gene. Germline lookup yields CDR1 MGHRA and CDR2 YSYEKL.

J is TRBJ2-7 and V is TRBV7-9; no clear D. This CDR3 region has 13 residues. Per germline, CDR1 SEHNR and CDR2 FQNEAQ (reference sequence). V was trimmed by 4 bases and J by 5 bases, leaving 12 bases between them. The CDR3 reads CASSWGMGDEQYF. CDR3 DNA: TGTGCCAGCAGCTGGGGTATGGGCGACGAGCAGTACTTC.

This chain links TRBV28 with TRBJ2-3; D is ambiguous. The CDR3 covers 15 residues. The germline V and J ends were trimmed by 10 bases and 4 bases, with 21 bases remaining between them. Looked up from germline, CDR1 is MDHEN and CDR2 is SYDVKM. CDR3 amino acids: CATTLPSLGSDTQYF. The CDR3 DNA is TGTGCCACCACCCTCCCCTCATTGGGGTCAGATACGCAGTATTTT.

The rearrangement uses TRBV4-1 and TRBJ2-2, with 7 bases that match TRBD2. This CDR3 contains 16 residues. Germline CDR1 MGHRA, CDR2 YSYEKL. V dropped 4 bases and J dropped 9; count of bases not matched to a gene: 14. CDR3 in DNA: TGCGCCAGCAGCCCATTGTCGGCGGGAGTTAGCAGGGAGCTGTTTTTT. As protein: CASSPLSAGVSRELFF.